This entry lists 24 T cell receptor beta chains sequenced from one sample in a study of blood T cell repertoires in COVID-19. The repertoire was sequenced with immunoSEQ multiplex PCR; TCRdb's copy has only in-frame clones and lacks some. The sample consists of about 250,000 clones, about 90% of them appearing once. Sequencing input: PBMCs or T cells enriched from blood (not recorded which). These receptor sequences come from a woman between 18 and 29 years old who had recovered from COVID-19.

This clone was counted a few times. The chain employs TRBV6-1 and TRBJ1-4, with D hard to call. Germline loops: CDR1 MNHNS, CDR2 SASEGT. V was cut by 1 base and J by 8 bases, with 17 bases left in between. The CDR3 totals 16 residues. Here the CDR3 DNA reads TGTGCCAGCAGTGAAGGGTCCGGAGGCGGATCCGAAAAACTGTTTTTT. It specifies CASSEGSGGGSEKLFF.

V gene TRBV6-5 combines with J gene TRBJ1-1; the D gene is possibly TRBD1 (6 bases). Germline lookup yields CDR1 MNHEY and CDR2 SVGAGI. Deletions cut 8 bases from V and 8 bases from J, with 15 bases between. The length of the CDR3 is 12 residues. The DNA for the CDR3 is TGTGCCAGCGGGACCGACAGGTCAGAAGCTTTCTTT. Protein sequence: CASGTDRSEAFF.

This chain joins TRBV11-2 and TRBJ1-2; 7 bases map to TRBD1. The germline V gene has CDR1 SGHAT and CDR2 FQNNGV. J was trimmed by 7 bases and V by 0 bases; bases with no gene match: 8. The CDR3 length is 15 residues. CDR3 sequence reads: CASSLETGLGSGYTF. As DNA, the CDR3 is TGTGCCAGCAGCTTAGAGACAGGGCTGGGTTCTGGCTACACCTTC. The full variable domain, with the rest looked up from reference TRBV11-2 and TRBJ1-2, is EAGVAQSPRYKIIEKRQSVAFWCNPISGHATLYWYQQILGQGPKLLIQFQNNGVVDDSQLPKDRFSAERLKGVDSTLKIQPAKLEDSAVYLCASSLETGLGSGYTFGSGTRLTVV.

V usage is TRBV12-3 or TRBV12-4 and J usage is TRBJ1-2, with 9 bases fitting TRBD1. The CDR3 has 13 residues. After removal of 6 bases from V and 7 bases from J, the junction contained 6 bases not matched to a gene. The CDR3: CASSPTGGIGYTF. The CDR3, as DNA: TGTGCCAGCAGCCCGACAGGGGGTATTGGCTACACCTTC.

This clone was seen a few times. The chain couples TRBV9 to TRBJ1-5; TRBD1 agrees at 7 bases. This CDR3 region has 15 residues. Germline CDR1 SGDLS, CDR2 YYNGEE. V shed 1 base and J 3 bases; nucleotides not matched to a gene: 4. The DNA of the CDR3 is TGTGCCAGCAGCGTACACGGGACAGACAATCAGCCCCAGCATTTT. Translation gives CASSVHGTDNQPQHF.

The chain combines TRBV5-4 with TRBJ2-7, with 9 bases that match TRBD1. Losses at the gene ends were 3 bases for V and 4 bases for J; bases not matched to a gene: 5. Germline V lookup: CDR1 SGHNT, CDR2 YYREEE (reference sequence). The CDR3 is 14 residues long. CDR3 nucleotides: TGTGCCAGCAGCTCGACAGGGGGGGGGTACGAGCAGTACTTC. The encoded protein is CASSSTGGGYEQYF.

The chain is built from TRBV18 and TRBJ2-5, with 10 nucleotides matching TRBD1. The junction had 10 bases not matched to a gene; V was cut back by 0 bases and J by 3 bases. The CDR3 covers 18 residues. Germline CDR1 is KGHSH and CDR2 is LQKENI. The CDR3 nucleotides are TGTGCCAGCTCACCACCGGGACTGAGGGACAGGGGAAAAGAGACCCAGTACTTC. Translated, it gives CASSPPGLRDRGKETQYF.

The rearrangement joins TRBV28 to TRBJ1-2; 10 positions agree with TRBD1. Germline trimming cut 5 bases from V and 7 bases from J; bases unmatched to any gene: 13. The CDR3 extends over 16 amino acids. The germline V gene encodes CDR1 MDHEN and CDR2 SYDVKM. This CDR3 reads CASSRDRGWTKTGYTF. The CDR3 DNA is TGTGCCAGCAGTCGGGACAGGGGATGGACTAAAACTGGCTACACCTTC.

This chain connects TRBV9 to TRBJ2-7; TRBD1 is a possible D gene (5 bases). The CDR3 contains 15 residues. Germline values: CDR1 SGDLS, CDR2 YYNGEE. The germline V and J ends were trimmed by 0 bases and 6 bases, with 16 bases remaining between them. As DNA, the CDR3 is TGTGCCAGCAGCGTAGCTTGGGGCCCCATGGGCGAGCAGTACTTC. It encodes CASSVAWGPMGEQYF.

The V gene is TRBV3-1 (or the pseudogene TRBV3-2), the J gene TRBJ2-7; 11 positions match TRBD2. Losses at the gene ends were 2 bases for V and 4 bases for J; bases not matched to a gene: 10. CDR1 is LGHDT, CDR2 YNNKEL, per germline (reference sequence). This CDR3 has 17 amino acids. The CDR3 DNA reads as TGTGCCAGCAGCCAAAAAGCGCTAGCGGGAGGTAGTTACGAGCAGTACTTC. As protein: CASSQKALAGGSYEQYF.

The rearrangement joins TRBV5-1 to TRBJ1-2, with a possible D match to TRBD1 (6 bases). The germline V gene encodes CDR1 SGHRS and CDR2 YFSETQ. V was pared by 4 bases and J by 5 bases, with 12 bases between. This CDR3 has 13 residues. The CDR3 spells CASSTGQNYGYTF. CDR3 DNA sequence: TGCGCCAGCAGCACCGGACAGAATTATGGCTACACCTTC.

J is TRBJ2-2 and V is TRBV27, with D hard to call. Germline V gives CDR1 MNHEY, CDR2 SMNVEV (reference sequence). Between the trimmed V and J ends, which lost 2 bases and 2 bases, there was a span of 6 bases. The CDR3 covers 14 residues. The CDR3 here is CASSLAHNTGELFF. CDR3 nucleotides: TGTGCCAGCAGTTTAGCACACAACACCGGGGAGCTGTTTTTT.

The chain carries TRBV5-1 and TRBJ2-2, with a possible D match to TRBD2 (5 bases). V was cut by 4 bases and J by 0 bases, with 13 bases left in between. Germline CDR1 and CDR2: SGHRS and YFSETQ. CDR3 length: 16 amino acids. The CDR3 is CASSLSGESNTGELFF. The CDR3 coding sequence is TGCGCCAGCAGCCTGAGCGGCGAATCGAACACCGGGGAGCTGTTTTTT.

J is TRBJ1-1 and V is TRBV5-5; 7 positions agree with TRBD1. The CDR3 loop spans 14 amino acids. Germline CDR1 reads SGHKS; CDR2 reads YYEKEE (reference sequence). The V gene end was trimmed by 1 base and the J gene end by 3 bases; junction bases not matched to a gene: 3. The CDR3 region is CASSLRTGHTEAFF. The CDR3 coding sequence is TGTGCCAGCAGCTTGAGGACAGGTCACACTGAAGCTTTCTTT.

CDR3 nucleotide sequence: TGTGCCAGCTCACCACCATCGTCGGGAATGGATGGCTACACCTTC. It is translated as CASSPPSSGMDGYTF. The chain joins TRBV18 to TRBJ1-2; D gene ambiguous. The CDR3 spans 15 residues. Trimming took 0 bases from V and 6 from J, leaving 14 bases between them. Germline CDR1 and CDR2: KGHSH and LQKENI. Full variable domain (missing parts from reference TRBV18 and TRBJ1-2): NAGVMQNPRHLVRRRGQEARLRCSPMKGHSHVYWYRQLPEEGLKFMVYLQKENIIDESGMPKERFSAEFPKEGPSILRIQQVVRGDSAAYFCASSPPSSGMDGYTFGSGTRLTVV.

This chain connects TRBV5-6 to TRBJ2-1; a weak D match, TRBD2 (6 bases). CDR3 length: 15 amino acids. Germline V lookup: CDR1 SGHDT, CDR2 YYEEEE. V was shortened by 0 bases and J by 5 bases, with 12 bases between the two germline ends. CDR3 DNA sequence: TGTGCCAGCAGCTTGGGACTAGGTCAAAACAATGAGCAGTTCTTC. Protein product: CASSLGLGQNNEQFF.

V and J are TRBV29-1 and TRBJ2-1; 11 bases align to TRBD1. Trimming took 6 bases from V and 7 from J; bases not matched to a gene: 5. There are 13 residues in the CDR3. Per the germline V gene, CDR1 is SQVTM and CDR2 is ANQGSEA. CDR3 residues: CSVADRGRNEQFF. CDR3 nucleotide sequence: TGCAGCGTAGCGGACAGGGGGCGGAATGAGCAGTTCTTC.

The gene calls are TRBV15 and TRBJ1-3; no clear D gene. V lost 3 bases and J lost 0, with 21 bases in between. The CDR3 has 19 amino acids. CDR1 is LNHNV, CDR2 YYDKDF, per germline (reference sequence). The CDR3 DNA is TGTGCCACCAGCAGGGCCCTTGAGTGGGCCTCATCCTCTGGAAACACCATATATTTT. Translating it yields CATSRALEWASSSGNTIYF.

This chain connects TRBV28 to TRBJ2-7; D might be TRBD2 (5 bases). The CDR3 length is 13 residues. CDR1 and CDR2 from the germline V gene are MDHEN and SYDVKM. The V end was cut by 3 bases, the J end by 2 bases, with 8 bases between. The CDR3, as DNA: TGTGCCAGCAGTTTTGACGGGACCTACGAGCAGTACTTC. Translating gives CASSFDGTYEQYF. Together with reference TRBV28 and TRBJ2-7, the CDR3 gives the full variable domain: DVKVTQSSRYLVKRTGEKVFLECVQDMDHENMFWYRQDPGLGLRLIYFSYDVKMKEKGDIPEGYSVSREKKERFSLILESASTNQTSMYLCASSFDGTYEQYFGPGTRLTVT.

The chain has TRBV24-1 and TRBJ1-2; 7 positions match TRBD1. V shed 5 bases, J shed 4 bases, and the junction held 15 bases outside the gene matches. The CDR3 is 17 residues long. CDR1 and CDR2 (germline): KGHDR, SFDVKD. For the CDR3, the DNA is TGTGCCACCAGTGGTAGGAGACAGGGCGAAGGCACCTATGGCTACACCTTC. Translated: CATSGRRQGEGTYGYTF.

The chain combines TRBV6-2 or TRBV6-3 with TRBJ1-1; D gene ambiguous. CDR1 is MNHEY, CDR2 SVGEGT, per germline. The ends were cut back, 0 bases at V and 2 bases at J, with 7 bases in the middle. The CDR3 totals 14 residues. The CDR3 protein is CASSYSLANTEAFF. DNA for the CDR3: TGTGCCAGCAGTTACTCCTTGGCCAACACTGAAGCTTTCTTT.

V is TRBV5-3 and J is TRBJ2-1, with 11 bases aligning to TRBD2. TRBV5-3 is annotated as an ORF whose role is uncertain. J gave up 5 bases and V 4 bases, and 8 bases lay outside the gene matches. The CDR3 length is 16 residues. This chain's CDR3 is CARSRLAGGLHNEQFF. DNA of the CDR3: TGTGCCAGAAGCCGCTTAGCGGGAGGGCTCCACAATGAGCAGTTCTTC.

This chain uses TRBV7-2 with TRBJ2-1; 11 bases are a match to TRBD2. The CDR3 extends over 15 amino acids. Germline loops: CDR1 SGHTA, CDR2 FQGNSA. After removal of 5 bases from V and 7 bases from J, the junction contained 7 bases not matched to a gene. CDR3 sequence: CASSVVTSGKNEQFF. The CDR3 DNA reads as TGTGCCAGCAGCGTAGTGACTAGCGGGAAGAATGAGCAGTTCTTC.

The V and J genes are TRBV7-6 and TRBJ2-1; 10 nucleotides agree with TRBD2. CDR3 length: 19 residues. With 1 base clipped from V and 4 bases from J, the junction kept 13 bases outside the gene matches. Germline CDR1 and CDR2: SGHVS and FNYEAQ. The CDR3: CASSLGASGSPLLYNEQFF. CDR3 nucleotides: TGTGCCAGCAGCTTAGGGGCTAGCGGGAGCCCCCTCCTATACAATGAGCAGTTCTTC.